These 15 T cell receptor beta chains were all obtained from the same sample, sequenced in a study of blood T cell repertoires in COVID-19. The data were produced by immunoSEQ multiplex PCR, yet TCRdb's version contains in-frame clones alone and is incomplete. The sample lists 450,000 or so clones, about nine tenths occurring once. The sequencing input was peripheral blood. These receptors all stem from a middle-aged woman with COVID-19, enrolled during active disease.

The chain employs TRBV25-1 and TRBJ1-5; D unclear. Germline V CDR1 and CDR2: MGHDK, SYGVNS. The CDR3 runs 16 residues. Trimming took 1 base from V and 0 from J, leaving 10 bases between them. The DNA for the CDR3 is TGTGCCAGCAGTGAATGTAGCTACTTTAGCAATCAGCCCCAGCATTTT. Its protein product is CASSECSYFSNQPQHF.

V is TRBV28 and J is TRBJ1-3; 9 bases are a match to TRBD1. This CDR3 region has 14 residues. V was clipped by 6 bases and J by 7 bases; unmatched bases: 7. Germline V gene data show CDR1 as MDHEN and CDR2 as SYDVKM. The chain's CDR3 is CASSHIDRGNTIYF. CDR3 DNA sequence: TGTGCCAGCAGCCATATAGACAGGGGGAACACCATATATTTT. Filled out from reference TRBV28 and TRBJ1-3, the complete variable domain reads DVKVTQSSRYLVKRTGEKVFLECVQDMDHENMFWYRQDPGLGLRLIYFSYDVKMKEKGDIPEGYSVSREKKERFSLILESASTNQTSMYLCASSHIDRGNTIYFGEGSWLTVV.

This sequence joins TRBV13 and TRBJ1-3; 7 bases align to TRBD1. The V gene end was trimmed by 4 bases and the J gene end by 6 bases; junction bases not matched to a gene: 9. The germline gives CDR1 PRHDT, CDR2 FYEKMQ (reference sequence). The CDR3 is made up of 15 amino acids. CDR3 DNA: TGTGCCAGCAGCTCCTACAGGGGAACGGTAAACACCATATATTTT. Residues: CASSSYRGTVNTIYF.

V gene TRBV19 combines with J gene TRBJ2-3, with D possibly matching TRBD2 (6 bases). The germline CDR1 and CDR2 sequences are LNHDA and SQIVND (reference sequence). The CDR3 is 16 amino acids. The V end was cut by 6 bases, the J end by 1 base, with 17 bases between. The chain's CDR3 is CASRGGKSARTDTQYF. The CDR3 nucleotides read TGTGCCAGTAGAGGAGGGAAGTCGGCCCGCACAGATACGCAGTATTTT.

This clone appeared a single time. V gene TRBV27 combines with J gene TRBJ1-1; the match to TRBD1 covers 8 bases. CDR3 length: 13 amino acids. J gave up 4 bases and V 3 bases, and 1 base lay outside the gene matches. CDR1 is MNHEY and CDR2 is SMNVEV in the germline V gene (reference sequence). The chain's CDR3 is CASSFQGATEAFF. CDR3 DNA: TGTGCCAGCAGTTTTCAGGGGGCCACTGAAGCTTTCTTT.

CDR3 DNA sequence: TGTGCCAGCAGCTTGGATGCGGGAGCTGGCGAGCAGTACTTC. Residues: CASSLDAGAGEQYF. The chain links TRBV5-4 to TRBJ2-7; 7 bases fit TRBD2. Germline CDR1 SGHNT, CDR2 YYREEE (reference sequence). The CDR3 runs to 14 residues. Trimming removed 0 bases from V and 6 bases from J; junction bases left unmatched: 6.

This chain uses TRBV28 with TRBJ1-6; tentative D call: TRBD1 (6 bases). V shed 5 bases and J shed 0 bases, with 26 bases lying between them. The V gene's germline CDR1 is MDHEN and CDR2 SYDVKM. This CDR3 spans 21 amino acids. This CDR3 is CASSPSGQGKTRSSYNSPLHF. In DNA form, the CDR3 reads TGTGCCAGCAGTCCCTCAGGGCAGGGGAAGACTCGCAGCTCCTATAATTCACCCCTCCACTTT.

This chain links TRBV28 with TRBJ2-7; tentative D call: TRBD1 (6 bases). Deletions cut 7 bases from V and 0 bases from J, with 13 bases between. The CDR3 is 14 amino acids. Germline CDR1 and CDR2: MDHEN and SYDVKM. The CDR3 coding sequence is TGTGCCAGCAATACAGGGCAAAGCTCCTACGAGCAGTACTTC. This sequence encodes CASNTGQSSYEQYF.

The chain has TRBV2 and TRBJ1-5; D gene uncertain. This CDR3 comprises 14 residues. The V and J ends lost 3 bases and 6 bases respectively, with 12 bases between them. In germline, CDR1 is SNHLY, CDR2 FYNNEI. The CDR3 sequence is CASSEPLPGQPQHF. Here the CDR3 DNA reads TGTGCCAGCAGTGAGCCACTCCCGGGTCAGCCCCAGCATTTT.

The CDR3 sequence: CSAGGGYTF. The CDR3 nucleotides are TGCAGTGCCGGGGGTGGCTACACCTTC. The V call is TRBV20-1, the J call TRBJ1-2; possibly TRBD1 for D (5 bases). The V end was cut by 6 bases, the J end by 7 bases, with 6 bases between. Germline CDR1 reads DFQATT; CDR2 reads SNEGSKA (reference sequence). This CDR3 has 9 amino acids.

This rearrangement joins TRBV9 to TRBJ2-2; TRBD2 agrees at 7 bases. The J segment lost 4 bases and the V segment lost 5 bases, leaving 2 bases of the junction unmatched. The CDR3 length is 13 residues. From germline, CDR1 is SGDLS and CDR2 YYNGEE. The CDR3 DNA follows: TGTGCCAGCAGTCGCGGGGGCACCGGGGAGCTGTTTTTT. Its translation: CASSRGGTGELFF.

The chain couples TRBV2 to TRBJ1-1; a weak D match, TRBD1 (5 bases). The CDR3 contains 13 residues. V was pared by 6 bases and J by 1 base, with 9 bases between. Germline-derived CDR1 and CDR2 are SNHLY and FYNNEI. The CDR3 region is CASSRQSNTEAFF. CDR3 coding DNA: TGTGCCAGCAGCAGACAGTCGAACACTGAAGCTTTCTTT.

The V gene is TRBV21-1, the J gene TRBJ2-1; whether TRBD2, the table's D call, matches the DNA was not checked. TRBV21-1 is noted as a pseudogene. This CDR3 has 20 amino acids. In DNA form, the CDR3 reads TGTGCCAGCAGCAAGAAAGGGGAAGTCCCCCCTGGCGGGGGGCACAATGAGCAGTTCTTC. Amino acids: CASSKKGEVPPGGGHNEQFF.

This chain links TRBV6-2 or TRBV6-3 with TRBJ2-1, with D possibly being TRBD2 (5 bases). V was shortened by 0 bases and J by 5 bases, with 17 bases between the two germline ends. This CDR3 comprises 17 residues. Germline V lookup: CDR1 MNHEY, CDR2 SVGEGT. The CDR3 here is CASSYSSGRSKNNEQFF. The DNA for the CDR3 is TGTGCCAGCAGTTACTCGAGCGGCAGGAGTAAGAACAATGAGCAGTTCTTC.

The chain recombines TRBV2 with TRBJ1-1, with TRBD1 matching 7 bases. The J segment lost 7 bases and the V segment lost 6 bases, leaving 5 bases of the junction unmatched. The CDR3 is 12 amino acids. In germline, CDR1 is SNHLY, CDR2 FYNNEI. The CDR3 region has the DNA TGTGCCAGCAGGGGGGACAGCCTTGAAGCTTTCTTT. As protein: CASRGDSLEAFF.